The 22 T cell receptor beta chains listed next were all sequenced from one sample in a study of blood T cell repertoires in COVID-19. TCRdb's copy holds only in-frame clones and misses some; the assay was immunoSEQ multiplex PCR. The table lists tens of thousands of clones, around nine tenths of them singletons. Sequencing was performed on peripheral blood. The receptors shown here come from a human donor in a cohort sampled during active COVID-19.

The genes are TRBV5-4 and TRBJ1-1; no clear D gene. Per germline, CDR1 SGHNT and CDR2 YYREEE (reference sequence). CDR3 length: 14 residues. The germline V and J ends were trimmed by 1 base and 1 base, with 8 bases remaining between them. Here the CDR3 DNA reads TGTGCCAGCAGCTTGTGGCAAACGAACACTGAAGCTTTCTTT. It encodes CASSLWQTNTEAFF.

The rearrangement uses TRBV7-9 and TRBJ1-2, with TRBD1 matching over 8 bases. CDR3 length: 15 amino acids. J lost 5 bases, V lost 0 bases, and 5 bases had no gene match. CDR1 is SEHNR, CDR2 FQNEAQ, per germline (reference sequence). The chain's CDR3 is CASSLATGGTYGYTF. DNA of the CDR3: TGTGCCAGCAGCTTAGCCACAGGGGGAACATATGGCTACACCTTC.

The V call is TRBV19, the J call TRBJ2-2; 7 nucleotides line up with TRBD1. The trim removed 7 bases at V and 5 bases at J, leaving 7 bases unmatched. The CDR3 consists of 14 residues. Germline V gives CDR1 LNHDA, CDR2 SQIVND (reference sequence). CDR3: CASKARGTTGELFF. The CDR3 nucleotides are TGTGCCAGTAAGGCCAGGGGGACAACCGGGGAGCTGTTTTTT.

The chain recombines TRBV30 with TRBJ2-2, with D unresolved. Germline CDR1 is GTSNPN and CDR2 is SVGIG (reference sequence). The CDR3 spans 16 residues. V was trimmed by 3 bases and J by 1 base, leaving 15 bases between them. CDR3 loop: CAWRNPGKRNTGELFF. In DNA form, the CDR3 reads TGTGCCTGGAGGAACCCAGGTAAACGGAACACCGGGGAGCTGTTTTTT.

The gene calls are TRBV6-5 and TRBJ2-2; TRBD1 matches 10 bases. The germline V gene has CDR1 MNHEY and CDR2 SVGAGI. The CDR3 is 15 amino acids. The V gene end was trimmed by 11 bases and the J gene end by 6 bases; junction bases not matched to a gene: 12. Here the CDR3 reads CAAKMGQGIPGELFF. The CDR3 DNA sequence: TGTGCCGCCAAGATGGGACAGGGGATCCCCGGGGAGCTGTTTTTT.

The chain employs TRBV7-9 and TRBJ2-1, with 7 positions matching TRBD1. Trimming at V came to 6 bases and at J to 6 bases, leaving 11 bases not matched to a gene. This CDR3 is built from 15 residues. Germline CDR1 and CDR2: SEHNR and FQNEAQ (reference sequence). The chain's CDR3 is CASRPITGASNEQFF. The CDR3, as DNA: TGTGCCAGCAGACCTATTACAGGGGCTAGCAATGAGCAGTTCTTC.

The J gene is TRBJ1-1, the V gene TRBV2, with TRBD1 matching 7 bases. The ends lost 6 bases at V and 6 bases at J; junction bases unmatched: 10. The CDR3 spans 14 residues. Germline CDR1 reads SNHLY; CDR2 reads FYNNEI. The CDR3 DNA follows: TGTGCCAGCAGGGGGGAACAGGGGCGGCCTGAAGCTTTCTTT. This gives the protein CASRGEQGRPEAFF.

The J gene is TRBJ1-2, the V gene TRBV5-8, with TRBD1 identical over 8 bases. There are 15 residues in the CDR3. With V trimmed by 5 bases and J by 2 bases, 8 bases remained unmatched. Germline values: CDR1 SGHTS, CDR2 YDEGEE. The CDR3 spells CASRFTGGTNYGYTF. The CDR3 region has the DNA TGTGCCAGCAGATTTACAGGGGGAACGAACTATGGCTACACCTTC.

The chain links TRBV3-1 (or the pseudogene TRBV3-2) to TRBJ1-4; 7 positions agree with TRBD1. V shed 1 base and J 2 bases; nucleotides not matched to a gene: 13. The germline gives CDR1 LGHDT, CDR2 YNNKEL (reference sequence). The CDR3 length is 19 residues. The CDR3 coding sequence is TGTGCCAGCAGCCAAGTATCGACAGGGATGGTATGGACTAATGAAAAACTGTTTTTT. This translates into CASSQVSTGMVWTNEKLFF.

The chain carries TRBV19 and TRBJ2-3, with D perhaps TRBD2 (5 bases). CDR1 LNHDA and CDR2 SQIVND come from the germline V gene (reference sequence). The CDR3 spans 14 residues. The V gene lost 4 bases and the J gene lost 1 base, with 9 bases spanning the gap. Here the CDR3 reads CASSSGQGTDTQYF. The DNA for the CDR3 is TGTGCCAGTAGTAGCGGGCAGGGCACAGATACGCAGTATTTT. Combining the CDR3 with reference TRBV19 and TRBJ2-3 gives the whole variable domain DGGITQSPKYLFRKEGQNVTLSCEQNLNHDAMYWYRQDPGQGLRLIYYSQIVNDFQKGDIAEGYSVSREKKESFPLTVTSAQKNPTAFYLCASSSGQGTDTQYFGPGTRLTVL.

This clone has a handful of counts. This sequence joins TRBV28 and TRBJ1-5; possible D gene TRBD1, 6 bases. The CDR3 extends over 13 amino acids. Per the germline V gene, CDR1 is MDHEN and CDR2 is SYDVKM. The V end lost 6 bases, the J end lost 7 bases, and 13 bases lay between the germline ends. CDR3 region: CASSIGGEQPQHF. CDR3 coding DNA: TGTGCCAGCAGCATAGGGGGGGAACAGCCCCAGCATTTT.

This CDR3 reads CASSQEQGHSYNEQFF. The CDR3 DNA follows: TGCGCCAGCAGCCAAGAGCAGGGACACTCCTACAATGAGCAGTTCTTC. This chain uses TRBV4-1 with TRBJ2-1; a possible D gene is TRBD1 (6 bases). Germline V lookup: CDR1 MGHRA, CDR2 YSYEKL. The CDR3 contains 16 residues. V was shortened by 0 bases and J by 0 bases, with 9 bases between the two germline ends.

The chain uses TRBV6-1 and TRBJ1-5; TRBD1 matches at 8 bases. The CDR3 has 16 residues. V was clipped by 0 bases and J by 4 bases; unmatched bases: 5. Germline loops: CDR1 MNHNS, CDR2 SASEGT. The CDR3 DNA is TGTGCCAGCAGTGAAGCTGGGACAGGCGGTAATCAGCCCCAGCATTTT. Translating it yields CASSEAGTGGNQPQHF.

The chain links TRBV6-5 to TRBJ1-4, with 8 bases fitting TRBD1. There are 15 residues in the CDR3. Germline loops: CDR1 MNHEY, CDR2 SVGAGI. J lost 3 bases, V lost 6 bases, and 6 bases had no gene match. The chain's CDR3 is CASRDRGLANEKLFF. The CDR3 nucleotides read TGTGCCAGCAGAGACAGGGGTCTAGCTAATGAAAAACTGTTTTTT.

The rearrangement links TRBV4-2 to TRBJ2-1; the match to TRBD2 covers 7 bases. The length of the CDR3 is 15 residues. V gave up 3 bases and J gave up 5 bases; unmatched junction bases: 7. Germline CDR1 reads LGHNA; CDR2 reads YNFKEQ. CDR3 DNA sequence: TGTGCCAGCAGCCACTTAAATGCGGGAGACAATGAGCAGTTCTTC. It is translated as CASSHLNAGDNEQFF.

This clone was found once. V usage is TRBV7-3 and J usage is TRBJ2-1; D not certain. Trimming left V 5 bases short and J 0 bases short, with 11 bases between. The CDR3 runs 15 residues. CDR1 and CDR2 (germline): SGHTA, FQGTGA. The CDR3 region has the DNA TGTGCCAGCAGCCCCCAAGAGAGCTCCTACAATGAGCAGTTCTTC. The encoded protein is CASSPQESSYNEQFF.

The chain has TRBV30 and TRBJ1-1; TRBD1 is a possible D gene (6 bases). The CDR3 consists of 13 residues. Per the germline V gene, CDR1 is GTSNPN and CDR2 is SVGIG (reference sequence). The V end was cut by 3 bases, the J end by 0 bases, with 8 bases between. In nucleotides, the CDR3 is TGTGCCTGGAGGGACAGCTTGAACACTGAAGCTTTCTTT. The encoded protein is CAWRDSLNTEAFF.

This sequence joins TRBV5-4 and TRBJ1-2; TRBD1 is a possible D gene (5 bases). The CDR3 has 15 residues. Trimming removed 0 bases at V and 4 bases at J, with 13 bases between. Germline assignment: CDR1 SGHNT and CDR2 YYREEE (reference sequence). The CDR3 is CASSLAAGNTYGYTF. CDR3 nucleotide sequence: TGTGCCAGCAGCTTGGCAGCAGGGAATACCTATGGCTACACCTTC.

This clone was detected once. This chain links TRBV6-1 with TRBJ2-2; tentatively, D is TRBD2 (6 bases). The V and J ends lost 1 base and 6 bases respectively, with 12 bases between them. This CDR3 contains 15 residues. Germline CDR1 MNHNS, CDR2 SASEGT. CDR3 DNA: TGTGCCAGCAGTGAAGTACCTGGAGGGCCCGGGGAGCTGTTTTTT. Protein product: CASSEVPGGPGELFF.

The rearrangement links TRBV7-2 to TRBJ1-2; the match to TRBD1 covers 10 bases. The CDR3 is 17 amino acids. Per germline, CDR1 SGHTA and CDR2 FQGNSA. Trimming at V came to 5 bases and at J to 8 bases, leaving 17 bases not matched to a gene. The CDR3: CASSARIGTGAYWGYTF. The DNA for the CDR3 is TGTGCCAGCAGCGCAAGGATCGGGACAGGGGCTTATTGGGGCTACACCTTC.

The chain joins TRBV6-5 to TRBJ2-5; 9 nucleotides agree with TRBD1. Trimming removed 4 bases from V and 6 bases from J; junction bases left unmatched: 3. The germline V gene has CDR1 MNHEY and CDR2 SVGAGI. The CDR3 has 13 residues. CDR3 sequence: CASSWDRVKTQYF. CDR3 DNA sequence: TGTGCCAGCAGTTGGGACAGGGTAAAGACCCAGTACTTC.

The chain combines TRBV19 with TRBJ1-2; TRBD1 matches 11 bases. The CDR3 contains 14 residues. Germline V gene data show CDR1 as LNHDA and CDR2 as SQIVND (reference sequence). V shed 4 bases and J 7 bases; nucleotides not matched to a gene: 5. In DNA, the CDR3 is TGTGCCAGTAGTAGGACGGACAGGGGGCTTGGCTACACCTTC. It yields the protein CASSRTDRGLGYTF.